Listed here are 5 T cell receptor beta chains from one sample, sequenced in a study of neurological immune-mediated disorders. In TCRdb, the 5' RACE reads were re-called with MiXCR into one record per CDR3 protein. The sample records roughly 100,000 distinct CDR3 sequences, around 3.5% being singletons. Sequencing was performed on PBMCs. The receptors originated from a woman in her forties or fifties with multiple sclerosis.

This clonotype has at least ten counts. The J gene is TRBJ2-1, the V gene TRBV4-3; unclear D gene. Germline loops: CDR1 LGHNA, CDR2 YSLEER. The V and J ends lost 4 bases and 4 bases respectively, with 20 bases between them. The CDR3 is made up of 17 amino acids. CDR3 region: CASSPFRKHLLYNEQFF. For the CDR3, the DNA is TGCGCCAGCAGCCCTTTTCGCAAGCACTTGCTTTACAATGAGCAGTTCTTC.

The sample holds many counts of this clonotype. The V gene is TRBV20-1, the J gene TRBJ2-7; TRBD1 is a possible D gene (6 bases). The V end lost 2 bases, the J end lost 2 bases, and 19 bases lay between the germline ends. This CDR3 contains 16 residues. The V gene's germline CDR1 is DFQATT and CDR2 SNEGSKA (reference sequence). The CDR3 bases are TGCAGTGCTAGACAGACAATCCGGACAGTTACCTACGAGCAGTACTTC. Protein sequence: CSARQTIRTVTYEQYF.

This clonotype has a count of ten or more. This chain joins TRBV9 and TRBJ1-3; D possibly corresponds to TRBD1 (5 bases). This CDR3 comprises 17 residues. The V end was cut by 4 bases, the J end by 0 bases, with 17 bases between. The germline V gene encodes CDR1 SGDLS and CDR2 YYNGEE. The CDR3 spells CASSPGRVEASGNTIYF. The CDR3 coding sequence is TGTGCCAGCAGCCCCGGCAGGGTTGAGGCCTCTGGAAACACCATATATTTT. Drawing the rest from reference TRBV9 and TRBJ1-3, the complete variable domain is DSGVTQTPKHLITATGQRVTLRCSPRSGDLSVYWYQQSLDQGLQFLIQYYNGEERAKGNILERFSAQQFPDLHSELNLSSLELGDSALYFCASSPGRVEASGNTIYFGEGSWLTVV.

Many counts were recorded for this clonotype. The V call is TRBV7-3, the J call TRBJ2-3, with a tentative D call TRBD2 (6 bases). Between the trimmed V and J ends, which lost 5 bases and 4 bases, there was a span of 13 bases. The CDR3 spans 14 residues. From germline, CDR1 is SGHTA and CDR2 FQGTGA. CDR3 residues: CASSRGAGADTQYF. DNA of the CDR3: TGTGCCAGCAGCCGCGGGGCGGGTGCAGATACGCAGTATTTT.

This clonotype was seen many times. This chain uses TRBV3-1 with TRBJ1-5, with D possibly being TRBD1 (6 bases). The CDR3 has 15 residues. Trimming removed 1 base from V and 4 bases from J, with 11 bases in between. The germline CDR1 and CDR2 sequences are LGHDT and YNNKEL (reference sequence). This CDR3 reads CASSQGGARNQPQHF. The CDR3 DNA sequence: TGTGCCAGCAGCCAAGGGGGGGCTAGGAATCAGCCCCAGCATTTT.